Listed below are T cell receptor beta chains from one sample, sequenced in a study of OX40 agonist ivuxolimab in advanced cancers. Clones were sequenced by immunoSEQ multiplex PCR, and TCRdb holds only the in-frame ones, with some missing. The table includes some 43,000 clones, roughly 88% detected once. The input for sequencing was CD4+ or CD8+ T cells sorted from blood, taken in a trial of the OX40 agonist ivuxolimab. These TCRs come from an adult with an advanced solid tumor such as melanoma, head and neck, liver or kidney cancer. Both conserved end residues are part of each CDR3. Fields, in order: D gene, V gene, clone size, J gene, CDR3 protein, CDR3 DNA. A D gene is named only where the DNA matches it firmly. Rows give clone size only sometimes, using once, few, many, or a class for an expanded clone.

NA	TRBV19	NA	TRBJ1-1	CASRSGYEAFF	TGTGCCAGTAGGTCGGGGTATGAAGCTTTCTTT
NA	TRBV28	NA	TRBJ2-2	CASSSRQGLPGELFF	TGTGCCAGCAGTTCAAGACAGGGACTCCCCGGGGAGCTGTTTTTT
TRBD2	TRBV9	once	TRBJ2-1	CASRPGLNNEQFF	TGTGCCAGCAGACCGGGACTAAACAATGAGCAGTTCTTC
NA	TRBV19	once	TRBJ1-2	CASSIANRDYGYTF	TGTGCCAGTAGTATAGCTAACAGGGATTATGGCTACACCTTC
NA	TRBV6-5	NA	TRBJ1-2	CASSNPYIQSNGYTF	TGTGCCAGCAGTAACCCTTATATACAGTCGAATGGCTACACCTTC
NA	TRBV7-9	NA	TRBJ2-1	CASTNYITAISYNEQFF	TGTGCCAGCACCAACTACATAACAGCTATTTCCTACAATGAGCAGTTCTTC
TRBD2	TRBV11-3	NA	TRBJ2-2	CASSDSGGANTGELFF	TGTGCCAGCAGCGACAGCGGGGGGGCGAACACCGGGGAGCTGTTTTTT
TRBD1	TRBV9	NA	TRBJ1-3	CASSFTGTGENTIYF	TGTGCCAGCAGCTTCACCGGGACAGGGGAAAACACCATATATTTT
NA	TRBV6-5	NA	TRBJ2-7	CASSYSDKAYEQYF	TGTGCCAGCAGTTACTCTGACAAGGCCTACGAGCAGTACTTC
NA	TRBV6-5	NA	TRBJ2-7	CASTPGQRTYEQYF	TGTGCCAGCACCCCGGGGCAGCGAACCTACGAGCAGTACTTC
NA	TRBV21-1	NA	TRBJ1-5	CARDRLYSNQPQHF	TGTGCCAGGGACAGGCTTTATAGCAATCAGCCCCAGCATTTT
TRBD1	TRBV11-2	once	TRBJ1-2	CASSLDRGGYGYTF	TGTGCCAGCAGCTTGGACAGGGGCGGGTATGGCTACACCTTC
NA	TRBV30	NA	TRBJ1-4	CAWSDGVSQNEKLFF	TGTGCCTGGAGTGACGGGGTTTCGCAGAATGAAAAACTGTTTTTT
NA	TRBV27	NA	TRBJ1-3	CASSLGPTISGNTIYF	TGTGCCAGCAGTTTGGGACCTACTATCTCTGGAAACACCATATATTTT
TRBD1	TRBV29-1	NA	TRBJ2-7	CSVVQGFTYEQYF	TGCAGCGTTGTACAGGGGTTTACCTACGAGCAGTACTTC
NA	TRBV25-1	NA	TRBJ1-2	CASRGGHAYGYTF	TGTGCCAGCAGGGGGGGCCATGCCTATGGCTACACCTTC
TRBD1	TRBV28	NA	TRBJ2-7	CASSSAGTGNYEQYF	TGTGCCAGCAGCTCAGCCGGGACAGGGAACTACGAGCAGTACTTC
NA	TRBV19	few	TRBJ1-3	CASRAGNGNTIYF	TGTGCCAGCCGTGCGGGGAATGGAAACACCATATATTTT
NA	TRBV19	few	TRBJ2-5	CASSIMESTGETQYF	TGTGCCAGTAGTATTATGGAGTCAACGGGGGAGACCCAGTACTTC
TRBD2	TRBV28	NA	TRBJ2-7	CASSLRSGRRAYEQYF	TGTGCCAGCAGTCTCCGTAGCGGGAGGAGGGCCTACGAGCAGTACTTC
TRBD1	TRBV5-1	once	TRBJ1-5	CASSLAPGQGHQPQHF	TGCGCCAGCAGCTTGGCCCCGGGACAGGGTCATCAGCCCCAGCATTTT
NA	TRBV28	NA	TRBJ1-2	CASSTWAGQPENYGYTF	TGTGCCAGCAGTACATGGGCGGGTCAACCTGAGAACTATGGCTACACCTTC
NA	TRBV30	once	TRBJ1-1	CAWRETATTEAFF	TGTGCCTGGAGGGAGACGGCGACCACTGAAGCTTTCTTT
TRBD2	TRBV7-9	NA	TRBJ2-7	CASSLDSGREEQYF	TGTGCCAGCAGCTTAGATAGCGGGAGGGAGGAGCAGTACTTC
TRBD2	TRBV28	NA	TRBJ2-3	CASTSPFGREGLVDTQYF	TGTGCCAGCACCTCTCCTTTCGGGCGGGAGGGCCTGGTAGATACGCAGTATTTT
TRBD1	TRBV25-1	NA	TRBJ2-1	CASSGGQGSYNEQFF	TGTGCCAGCAGTGGGGGACAGGGATCCTACAATGAGCAGTTCTTC
TRBD1	TRBV18	NA	TRBJ1-1	CASSWTGGETNTEAFF	TGTGCCAGCTCGTGGACAGGGGGCGAAACGAACACTGAAGCTTTCTTT
NA	TRBV7-9	once	TRBJ2-6	CASSSGAGANVLTF	TGTGCCAGCAGCTCAGGGGCTGGGGCCAACGTCCTGACTTTC
TRBD1	TRBV7-2	NA	TRBJ1-2	CASSPGQDYGYTF	TGTGCCAGCAGTCCGGGACAGGACTATGGCTACACCTTC
TRBD1	TRBV12-5	NA	TRBJ2-1	CASDVAGGPVNEQFF	TGTGCTAGTGACGTCGCAGGGGGTCCCGTCAATGAGCAGTTCTTC
NA	TRBV5-5	NA	TRBJ1-2	CASSSAGDYGYTF	TGTGCCAGCTCCAGCGCAGGGGACTATGGCTACACCTTC
NA	TRBV2	NA	TRBJ2-5	CASSAQRQETQYF	TGTGCCAGCAGTGCCCAGCGACAAGAGACCCAGTACTTC
TRBD1	TRBV6-5	once	TRBJ1-5	CASSLKGDRRGQPQHF	TGTGCCAGCAGTTTGAAGGGGGACAGGAGGGGTCAGCCCCAGCATTTT
NA	TRBV29-1	once	TRBJ2-1	CSVDVSGFYNEQFF	TGCAGCGTTGACGTAAGTGGGTTCTACAATGAGCAGTTCTTC
NA	TRBV6-5	NA	TRBJ1-3	CASSYSRSGNTIYF	TGTGCCAGCAGTTACTCACGGTCAGGAAACACCATATATTTT
TRBD1	TRBV4-1	NA	TRBJ2-5	CASSQEGSRTGEETQYF	TGCGCCAGCAGCCAAGAAGGATCCCGGACAGGGGAAGAGACCCAGTACTTC
NA	TRBV19	NA	TRBJ1-6	CASSILDGGSPLHF	TGTGCCAGTAGCATCCTCGACGGGGGTTCACCCCTCCACTTT
NA	TRBV18	NA	TRBJ2-7	CASSPPLDEQYF	TGTGCCAGCTCACCACCGCTAGACGAGCAGTACTTC
NA	TRBV15	NA	TRBJ1-5	CATSRDQYSNQPQHF	TGTGCCACCAGCAGAGACCAGTATAGCAATCAGCCCCAGCATTTT
NA	TRBV7-7	NA	TRBJ2-3	CASSSGPGDTQYF	TGTGCCAGCAGCTCCGGACCGGGAGATACGCAGTATTTT